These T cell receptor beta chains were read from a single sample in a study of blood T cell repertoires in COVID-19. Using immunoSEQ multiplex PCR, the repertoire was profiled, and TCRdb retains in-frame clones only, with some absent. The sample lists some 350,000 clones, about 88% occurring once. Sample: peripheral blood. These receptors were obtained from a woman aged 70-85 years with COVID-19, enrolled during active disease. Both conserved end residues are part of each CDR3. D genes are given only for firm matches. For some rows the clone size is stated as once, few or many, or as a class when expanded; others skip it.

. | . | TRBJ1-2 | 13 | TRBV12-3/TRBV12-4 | TGTGCCAGCAGTCGGGCAGGGGACTATGGCTACACCTTC | CASSRAGDYGYTF
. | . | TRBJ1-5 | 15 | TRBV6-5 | TGTGCCAGCACCCCCCCCTTGACAGGAAATCAGCCCCAGCATTTT | CASTPPLTGNQPQHF
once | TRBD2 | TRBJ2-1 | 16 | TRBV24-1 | TGTGCCACCAGTGATCCCTCTAGCGGGGGTTACAATGAGCAGTTCTTC | CATSDPSSGGYNEQFF
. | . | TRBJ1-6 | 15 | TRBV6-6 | TGTGCCACAACACAGGGTCCCTTGGGTCATTCACCCCTCCACTTT | CATTQGPLGHSPLHF
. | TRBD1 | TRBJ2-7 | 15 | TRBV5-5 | TGTGCCAGCAGCCGAGGACAGGGGCGGGTCGGCGAGCAGTACTTC | CASSRGQGRVGEQYF
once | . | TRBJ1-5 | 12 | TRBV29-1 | TGCAGCGTTGAGTCAGGCGATCAGCCCCAGCATTTT | CSVESGDQPQHF
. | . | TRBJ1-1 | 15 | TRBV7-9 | TGTGCCAGCAGCTTAGGGTACGGGATAGACACTGAAGCTTTCTTT | CASSLGYGIDTEAFF
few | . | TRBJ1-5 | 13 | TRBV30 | TGTGCCTGGAGTGAACAGGCAAATCAGCCCCAGCATTTT | CAWSEQANQPQHF
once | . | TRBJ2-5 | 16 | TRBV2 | TGTGCCAGCAGTGAAACTGGGAGGAGGGCCTGGGAGACCCAGTACTTC | CASSETGRRAWETQYF
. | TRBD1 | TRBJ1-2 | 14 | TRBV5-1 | TGCGCCAGCAGCTCGGACAGGGTCGGAGATGGCTACACCTTC | CASSSDRVGDGYTF
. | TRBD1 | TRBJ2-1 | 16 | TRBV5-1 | TGCGCCAGCAGCTTGGCCCCGGGACAGGGGTACAATGAGCAGTTCTTC | CASSLAPGQGYNEQFF
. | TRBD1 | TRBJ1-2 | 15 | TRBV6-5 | TGTGCCAGCAGTTACAAGGGACAGGGGGCCTATGGCTACACCTTC | CASSYKGQGAYGYTF
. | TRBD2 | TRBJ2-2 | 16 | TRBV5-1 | TGCGCCAGCAGCGCCGGAGGGACTAGCTCGGGCGGGGAGCTGTTTTTT | CASSAGGTSSGGELFF
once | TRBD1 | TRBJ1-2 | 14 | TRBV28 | TGTGCCAGCAGTTACAGGGGGCTAGACTATGGCTACACCTTC | CASSYRGLDYGYTF